These T cell receptor beta chains were read from a single sample in a study of spatial heterogeneity in lung cancer. Using its own MiXCR run on the 5' RACE reads, TCRdb lists one record per CDR3 protein. This sample carries tens of thousands of distinct CDR3 sequences, around 7% of them seen once, and the ten largest clones take approximately 2.9%. The specimen comprised PBMCs, sampled at surgery. The receptors shown here come from a female donor with early-stage non-small cell lung cancer. The CDR3 runs from the conserved cysteine through the conserved F or W. Each record gives: D gene, clone size, J gene, V gene, CDR3 protein, CDR3 DNA. A D gene is named only where the DNA matches it firmly. Part of the rows lack a size; the others show once, few, many or a class for expanded clones.

-,few,TRBJ1-3,TRBV4-3,CASSQDSGSGNTIYF,TGCGCCAGCAGCCAAGATAGCGGATCTGGAAACACCATATATTTT
-,many,TRBJ2-4,TRBV28,CASTPSPNIQYF,TGTGCCAGCACCCCTAGTCCGAACATTCAGTACTTC
-,many,TRBJ2-2,TRBV15,CATSGGLPGGLFF,TGTGCCACCAGCGGGGGGCTCCCCGGAGGGCTGTTTTTT
-,-,TRBJ1-4,TRBV5-1,CASSLDQGYEKLFF,TGCGCCAGCAGCTTGGATCAGGGATACGAAAAACTGTTTTTT
TRBD2,-,TRBJ2-7,TRBV7-2,CASMGLAGAHYYEQYF,TGTGCCAGCATGGGACTAGCGGGGGCCCACTACTACGAGCAGTACTTC
-,many,TRBJ2-2,TRBV2,CASTEDLANTGELFF,TGTGCCAGCACTGAAGATCTTGCGAACACCGGGGAGCTGTTTTTT
-,many,TRBJ1-2,TRBV7-3,CASSPKGGGRPRGYTF,TGTGCCAGCAGCCCTAAGGGGGGCGGCAGGCCTCGAGGCTACACCTTC
-,few,TRBJ2-2,TRBV6-1,CASTKRGAGTGELFF,TGTGCCAGCACCAAGAGGGGCGCAGGGACCGGGGAGCTGTTTTTT
-,few,TRBJ2-1,TRBV7-9,CASSLRGRLEQFF,TGTGCCAGCAGCCTCAGGGGGAGGCTTGAGCAGTTCTTC
-,many,TRBJ2-3,TRBV4-1,CASSQDPGPSTDTQYF,TGCGCCAGCAGCCAAGATCCGGGACCGAGCACAGATACGCAGTATTTT
-,many,TRBJ1-2,TRBV28,CASEKDPYGYTF,TGTGCCAGCGAGAAGGACCCATATGGCTACACCTTC
-,-,TRBJ2-7,TRBV14,CASSLGQEPYEQYF,TGTGCCAGCAGCCTCGGACAAGAACCTTACGAGCAGTACTTC
-,many,TRBJ1-1,TRBV7-6,CASSALGGLYTEAFF,TGTGCCAGCAGCGCGTTAGGGGGTTTGTACACTGAAGCTTTCTTT
-,many,TRBJ1-2,TRBV11-2,CASSFSSGGGYTF,TGTGCCAGCAGCTTTTCATCGGGAGGCGGCTACACCTTC
TRBD2,few,TRBJ2-1,TRBV20-1,CSAERGGTQLYNEQFF,TGCAGTGCAGAACGGGGGGGGACGCAGCTCTACAATGAGCAGTTCTTC
-,few,TRBJ1-1,TRBV5-1,CASSLGGFVTEAFF,TGCGCCAGCAGCTTGGGCGGTTTTGTGACTGAAGCTTTCTTT
-,-,TRBJ2-3,TRBV4-2,CASSQEGRPGIDTQYF,TGTGCCAGCAGCCAAGAAGGGCGGCCGGGGATAGATACGCAGTATTTT
-,-,TRBJ1-1,TRBV30,CAWSFVGGSTEAFF,TGTGCCTGGAGTTTTGTAGGGGGGAGCACTGAAGCTTTCTTT
-,few,TRBJ1-2,TRBV28,CASEIAHYGYTF,TGTGCCAGCGAGATAGCCCACTATGGCTACACCTTC
TRBD2,many,TRBJ2-3,TRBV5-1,CASSPGLAGGRDTQYF,TGCGCCAGCAGCCCGGGACTAGCGGGGGGGAGAGATACGCAGTATTTT
-,many,TRBJ2-7,TRBV6-1,CASSEALTEQYF,TGTGCCAGCAGTGAAGCTCTAACCGAGCAGTACTTC
-,many,TRBJ1-1,TRBV20-1,CSAFGNTEAFF,TGCAGCGCGTTTGGGAACACTGAAGCTTTCTTT
-,-,TRBJ2-7,TRBV20-1,CSARDYRDYEQYF,TGCAGTGCTAGGGACTACCGTGACTACGAGCAGTACTTC
-,many,TRBJ2-3,TRBV20-1,CSARIPTIFTDTQYF,TGCAGTGCTAGGATCCCGACAATCTTCACAGATACGCAGTATTTT
TRBD2,-,TRBJ2-1,TRBV6-5,CASIPSGGAYNEQFF,TGTGCCAGCATCCCTAGCGGGGGGGCCTACAATGAGCAGTTCTTC
-,many,TRBJ2-5,TRBV12-3/TRBV12-4,CASSSGIRGFPETQYF,TGTGCCAGCAGTTCGGGTATAAGGGGATTTCCAGAGACCCAGTACTTC
-,many,TRBJ2-1,TRBV5-1,CASSLVPGRAYNEQFF,TGCGCCAGCAGCTTGGTACCGGGACGGGCCTACAATGAGCAGTTCTTC
TRBD2,many,TRBJ2-2,TRBV5-4,CASSKGLAGLNTGELFF,TGTGCCAGCAGCAAGGGACTAGCGGGGTTGAACACCGGGGAGCTGTTTTTT
-,-,TRBJ2-5,TRBV5-1,CASSLVGEVQYF,TGCGCCAGCAGCTTGGTAGGTGAGGTCCAGTACTTC
-,-,TRBJ1-4,TRBV7-9,CASNPTGVGEKLFF,TGTGCCAGCAATCCCACGGGGGTTGGCGAAAAACTGTTTTTT
-,many,TRBJ2-2,TRBV29-1,CSVVQGANTGELFF,TGCAGCGTTGTGCAGGGTGCGAACACCGGGGAGCTGTTTTTT
-,-,TRBJ2-7,TRBV29-1,CSAGRAYEQYF,TGCAGCGCCGGCAGAGCCTACGAGCAGTACTTC
TRBD1,few,TRBJ2-7,TRBV2,CASRKGQGAYEQYF,TGTGCCAGCAGAAAGGGACAGGGTGCCTACGAGCAGTACTTC
-,few,TRBJ2-3,TRBV20-1,CSARPVWGTDTQYF,TGCAGTGCTAGGCCGGTTTGGGGCACAGATACGCAGTATTTT
-,few,TRBJ1-4,TRBV4-1,CASSQVGVPYEKLFF,TGCGCCAGCAGCCAAGTGGGGGTACCATATGAAAAACTGTTTTTT
TRBD2,many,TRBJ2-3,TRBV7-3,CATGTSAMDTQYF,TGTGCCACGGGGACTAGCGCAATGGATACGCAGTATTTT
-,many,TRBJ2-7,TRBV6-5,CASSYSTALRAEQYF,TGTGCCAGCAGTTACTCGACCGCTTTGCGTGCCGAGCAGTACTTC
-,many,TRBJ2-1,TRBV14,CASSPNQLLTFF,TGTGCCAGCAGCCCGAACCAGCTGCTGACGTTCTTC
-,many,TRBJ2-6,TRBV6-2/TRBV6-3,CASSYPRVAGANVLTF,TGTGCCAGCAGTTACCCCAGGGTTGCTGGGGCCAACGTCCTGACTTTC
-,many,TRBJ2-3,TRBV19,CASTSHTDTQYF,TGTGCCAGTACGTCCCACACAGATACGCAGTATTTT
-,many,TRBJ1-6,TRBV12-3/TRBV12-4,CASSGGRSPLHF,TGTGCCAGCAGCGGAGGGAGATCACCCCTCCACTTT
TRBD1,many,TRBJ2-3,TRBV18,CASSLRQGGTDTQYF,TGTGCCAGCTCACTTCGACAGGGTGGCACAGATACGCAGTATTTT
-,many,TRBJ2-2,TRBV6-5,CASSKLDANTGELFF,TGTGCCAGCAGTAAACTAGATGCGAACACCGGGGAGCTGTTTTTT
TRBD2,many,TRBJ2-3,TRBV7-8,CASSRTSGDTDTQYF,TGTGCCAGCAGCAGGACTAGCGGAGACACAGATACGCAGTATTTT
-,-,TRBJ2-3,TRBV24-1,CATSDRGWRWYF,TGTGCCACCAGTGACCGAGGGTGGAGGTGGTATTTT
-,-,TRBJ1-3,TRBV19,CASSISALSGNTIYF,TGTGCCAGTAGTATTTCGGCCCTCTCTGGAAACACCATATATTTT
-,many,TRBJ2-3,TRBV12-3/TRBV12-4,CASSRRQFTDTQYF,TGTGCCAGCAGCCGACGACAGTTCACAGATACGCAGTATTTT
-,many,TRBJ2-6,TRBV11-2,CASSITGANVLTF,TGTGCCAGCAGCATAACTGGGGCCAACGTCCTGACTTTC
-,many,TRBJ2-1,TRBV12-3/TRBV12-4,CASSGGPVEFF,TGTGCCAGCAGCGGGGGCCCGGTGGAGTTCTTC